A selection of T cell receptor beta chains follows, all from one sample in a study of T cell responses to AZD1222 COVID-19 vaccine. TCRdb's copy holds only in-frame clones and misses some; the assay was immunoSEQ multiplex PCR. The sample lists 120,000 or so clones; around nine tenths were seen once. Specimen: peripheral blood, collected on day 0 of AZD1222 vaccination. All receptors come from an adult in good health. Both conserved end residues are part of each CDR3. The D gene is left open where the match is weak. Clone size appears in some rows only: once, few, many, or a class for an expanded clone.

v_call,d_call,j_call,clone_size,cdr3_nt,cdr3_aa
TRBV5-4,TRBD2,TRBJ2-1,.,TGTGCCAGCGCTCTGTCCGGGACTAGACTGGGCAATGAGCAGTTCTTC,CASALSGTRLGNEQFF
TRBV5-8,TRBD1,TRBJ1-2,.,TGTGCCAGCAGCTTGGGGACAGGGACTAATGGCTACACCTTC,CASSLGTGTNGYTF
TRBV29-1,.,TRBJ1-6,.,TGCAGCGTTGTCAGGGCCGATCACAATTCACCCCTCCACTTT,CSVVRADHNSPLHF
TRBV19,.,TRBJ2-1,.,TGTGCCAGTAGTAGGGGACGTCAGAGCTCCTACAATGAGCAGTTCTTC,CASSRGRQSSYNEQFF
TRBV5-6,TRBD1,TRBJ1-2,.,TGTGCCAGCAGCTTGGGGACAGGGGGCCCTGGGTCGAACTATGGCTACACCTTC,CASSLGTGGPGSNYGYTF
TRBV5-1,.,TRBJ2-5,.,TGCGCCAGCAGCCGGGACGGGCGGGAAGAGACCCAGTACTTC,CASSRDGREETQYF
TRBV19,.,TRBJ1-2,.,TGTGCCAGTACCCGAACCGCCCAGGCTCCAGGGTATGGCTACACCTTC,CASTRTAQAPGYGYTF
TRBV9,.,TRBJ1-6,.,TGTGCCAGCAGCGAGCACCCGAGCTCCTATAATTCACCCCTCCACTTT,CASSEHPSSYNSPLHF
TRBV9,TRBD2,TRBJ2-1,.,TGTGCCAGCTCCAGTTCCAGCGGGGGGGCCTGGAAGGATGAGCAGTTCTTC,CASSSSSGGAWKDEQFF
TRBV7-9,TRBD1,TRBJ1-5,.,TGTGCCAGCAGTTTCACAGGGGTCCAGCCCCAGCATTTT,CASSFTGVQPQHF
TRBV7-2,.,TRBJ1-2,.,TGTGCCAGCAGCGGGGGGGAGCTCAATGGCTACACCTTC,CASSGGELNGYTF
TRBV7-9,.,TRBJ2-2,.,TGTGCCAGCAGCCCCCCCGGGAACACCGGGGAGCTGTTTTTT,CASSPPGNTGELFF
TRBV4-2,TRBD1,TRBJ1-4,.,TGTGCCAGCAGCCAAGTGTGGCAGGGGGGTGAAAAACTGTTTTTT,CASSQVWQGGEKLFF
TRBV2,.,TRBJ1-2,once,TGTGCCAGCACCGTAGCGGGACTGAGCTATGGCTACACCTTC,CASTVAGLSYGYTF
TRBV5-1,TRBD2,TRBJ2-1,.,TGCGCCAGCAGCCCCGGGACTAGCGGGGGTAATGAGCAGTTCTTC,CASSPGTSGGNEQFF
TRBV7-8,TRBD1,TRBJ1-1,.,TGTGCCAGCAGCCCTAACAGGGGGACCACTGAAGCTTTCTTT,CASSPNRGTTEAFF
TRBV19,TRBD1,TRBJ2-2,.,TGTGCCAGTAGCGGACAGGCGAACACCGGGGAGCTGTTTTTT,CASSGQANTGELFF
TRBV28,TRBD1,TRBJ2-1,.,TGTGCCAGCAGAATTGGGACAGGCCCCTACAATGAGCAGTTCTTC,CASRIGTGPYNEQFF
TRBV12-3/TRBV12-4,.,TRBJ2-7,.,TGTGCCAGCAGTTTGTTGGGCTACGAGCAGTACTTC,CASSLLGYEQYF
TRBV9,TRBD2,TRBJ2-2,.,TGTGCCAGCAGCGGACTAGCGGGAGAGGGCACCGGGGAGCTGTTTTTT,CASSGLAGEGTGELFF
TRBV5-1,TRBD1,TRBJ1-1,.,TGCGCCAGCAGCGTGGACAGGGCGAACACTGAAGCTTTCTTT,CASSVDRANTEAFF
TRBV7-9,.,TRBJ2-5,.,TGTGCCAGCATGGACCCGAAAGAGACCCAGTACTTC,CASMDPKETQYF
TRBV6-5,.,TRBJ2-3,.,TGTGCCAGCAGTTACGGGGGATCTAGCACAGATACGCAGTATTTT,CASSYGGSSTDTQYF
TRBV5-1,TRBD1,TRBJ1-2,.,TGCGCCAGCAGCACGGGGGGACAGGCTGGCTATGGCTACACCTTC,CASSTGGQAGYGYTF
TRBV18,TRBD2,TRBJ2-2,.,TGTGCCAGCTCGGATGGGACTAACGCGAACACCGGGGAGCTGTTTTTT,CASSDGTNANTGELFF
TRBV29-1,TRBD2,TRBJ2-1,.,TGCAGCGTAGAGCGACTAGCGGGAGAGGGTGAGCAGTTCTTC,CSVERLAGEGEQFF
TRBV7-3,TRBD1,TRBJ2-7,.,TGTGCCAGCAGCTACGACAGGGGGCTGGCCTACGAGCAGTACTTC,CASSYDRGLAYEQYF
TRBV5-1,.,TRBJ2-3,.,TGCGCCAGCAGCTTTGCGGCCACAGATACGCAGTATTTT,CASSFAATDTQYF
TRBV6-5,TRBD2,TRBJ2-7,.,TGTGCCAGCAGTCGGAGCGGGAGAGATTCCTACGAGCAGTACTTC,CASSRSGRDSYEQYF
TRBV19,.,TRBJ1-5,.,TGTGCCAGTAGTAGTACCCAGGCCGGGTTCAGGAATCAGCCCCAGCATTTT,CASSSTQAGFRNQPQHF
TRBV6-2/TRBV6-3,TRBD2,TRBJ2-5,few,TGTGCCAGCAGTGACATGCGGGAGGGAGAGACCCAGTACTTC,CASSDMREGETQYF
TRBV11-1,.,TRBJ1-1,.,TGTGCCAGCAGCATCGACACCCGTGGCACTGAAGCTTTCTTT,CASSIDTRGTEAFF
TRBV11-2,.,TRBJ2-2,.,TGTGCCAGCAGCTTTGCCGGCGGGGAGCTGTTTTTT,CASSFAGGELFF
TRBV15,TRBD2,TRBJ2-2,.,TGTGCCACCAGCAGAGCCCAGGTGACTAGCGGGGGGTCGAACACCGGGGAGCTGTTTTTT,CATSRAQVTSGGSNTGELFF
TRBV7-8,.,TRBJ2-6,.,TGTGCCAGCAGCTTAGAAACCTCTGGGGCCAACGTCCTGACTTTC,CASSLETSGANVLTF
TRBV6-6,.,TRBJ1-1,.,TGTGCCAGCAGTTACGCGTGGAACACTGAAGCTTTCTTT,CASSYAWNTEAFF
TRBV5-1,.,TRBJ2-5,.,TGCGCCAGCAGCGTCCAGGAGACCCAGTACTTC,CASSVQETQYF
TRBV10-3,TRBD1,TRBJ2-7,.,TGTGCCATCAGTGACACAGGGGGCCACGAGCAGTACTTC,CAISDTGGHEQYF
TRBV5-1,.,TRBJ1-5,.,TGCGCCAGCAGCCCCGACAACCCCAATCAGCCCCAGCATTTT,CASSPDNPNQPQHF
TRBV2,.,TRBJ1-5,.,TGTGCCAGCAGACGGACCGCGAATCAGCCCCAGCATTTT,CASRRTANQPQHF
TRBV7-9,TRBD1,TRBJ2-1,.,TGTGCCAGCAGCTCAACCATGGGACAGGCAACGTTCTTC,CASSSTMGQATFF
TRBV7-3,TRBD2,TRBJ2-3,.,TGTGCCAGCAGCCAGACCGGCGGACTAGCGGGGACAGATACGCAGTATTTT,CASSQTGGLAGTDTQYF
TRBV5-1,.,TRBJ2-2,.,TGCGCCAGCAAGGATGACCCCGCCACCGGGGAGCTGTTTTTT,CASKDDPATGELFF
TRBV14,TRBD2,TRBJ2-3,.,TGTGCCAGCAGCCAAGCGGCGGGAGGTCCCGATACGCAGTATTTT,CASSQAAGGPDTQYF
TRBV12-3/TRBV12-4,.,TRBJ1-5,.,TGTGCCAGCAGCCCCCGAGGAGATCAGCCCCAGCATTTT,CASSPRGDQPQHF
TRBV27,.,TRBJ1-3,.,TGTGCCAGCTCCCCTCTAGGGGGCTCTGGAAACACCATATATTTT,CASSPLGGSGNTIYF
TRBV5-6,.,TRBJ1-1,once,TGTGCCAGCAGCTTGTTATCGGCGGCAGCAACGCGGACTGAAGCTTTCTTT,CASSLLSAAATRTEAFF
TRBV5-1,TRBD1,TRBJ2-2,.,TGCGCCAGCAGCTCACAGGGGGACACCGGGGAGCTGTTTTTT,CASSSQGDTGELFF
TRBV2,.,TRBJ1-1,.,TGTGCCAGCAGTGAAAGTTCAGCGGGGGCTTTCTTT,CASSESSAGAFF
TRBV20-1,.,TRBJ1-3,.,TGCAGCGCTAGTGAGTCCCTTTCCGGAAACACCATATATTTT,CSASESLSGNTIYF
TRBV19,.,TRBJ2-2,.,TGTGCCAGTAGTATAGATCTTGTCAGGGGGAGGTTCGGGGAGCTGTTTTTT,CASSIDLVRGRFGELFF
TRBV11-3,TRBD1,TRBJ2-1,.,TGTGCCAGCAGCTTAGTGGCCGGGACAGCTACAAATGAGCAGTTCTTC,CASSLVAGTATNEQFF
TRBV5-1,TRBD2,TRBJ2-5,.,TGCGCCAGCAGCTCCCGACTAGCGGGGGAGACCCAGTACTTC,CASSSRLAGETQYF
TRBV9,TRBD2,TRBJ2-7,.,TGTGCCAGCAGCGTAGGGCTAGCGGGAGATTTGCTCGAGCAGTACTTC,CASSVGLAGDLLEQYF
TRBV27,.,TRBJ1-1,.,TGTGCCAGCATGGAGGGATCCGTGAACACTGAAGCTTTCTTT,CASMEGSVNTEAFF
TRBV18,TRBD2,TRBJ2-3,.,TGTGCCAGCTCGCTTCTAGCGGGGGGTTCGGGCACAGATACGCAGTATTTT,CASSLLAGGSGTDTQYF
TRBV5-1,.,TRBJ1-6,few,TGCGCCAGCAGCTCCGGTCCGGGGTCCTCCTATAATTCACCCCTCCACTTT,CASSSGPGSSYNSPLHF
TRBV19,.,TRBJ1-5,.,TGTGCCAGTAGTATCACGACAAACAATCAGCCCCAGCATTTT,CASSITTNNQPQHF
TRBV2,.,TRBJ1-1,.,TGTGCCAGCAGTGCGGACAGAAGAACTGAAGCTTTCTTT,CASSADRRTEAFF